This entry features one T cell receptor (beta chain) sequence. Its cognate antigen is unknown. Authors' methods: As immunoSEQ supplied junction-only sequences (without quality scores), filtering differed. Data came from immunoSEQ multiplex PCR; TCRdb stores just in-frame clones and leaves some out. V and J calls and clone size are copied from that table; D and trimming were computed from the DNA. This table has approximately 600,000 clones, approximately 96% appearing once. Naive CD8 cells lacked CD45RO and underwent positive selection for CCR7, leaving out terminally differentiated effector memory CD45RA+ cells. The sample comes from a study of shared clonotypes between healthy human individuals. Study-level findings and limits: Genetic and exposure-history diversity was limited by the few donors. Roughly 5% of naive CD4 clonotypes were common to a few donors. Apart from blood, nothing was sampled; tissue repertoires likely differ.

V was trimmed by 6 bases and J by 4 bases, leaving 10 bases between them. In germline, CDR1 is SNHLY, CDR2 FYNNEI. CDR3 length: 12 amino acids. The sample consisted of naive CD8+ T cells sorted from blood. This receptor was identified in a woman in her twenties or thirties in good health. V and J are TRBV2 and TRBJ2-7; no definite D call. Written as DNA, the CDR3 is TGTGCCAGCAGCCTTGGCTCATACGAGCAGTACTTC. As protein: CASSLGSYEQYF. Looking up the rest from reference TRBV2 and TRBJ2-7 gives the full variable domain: EPEVTQTPSHQVTQMGQEVILRCVPISNHLYFYWYRQILGQKVEFLVSFYNNEISEKSEIFDDQFSVERPDGSNFTLKIRSTKLEDSAMYFCASSLGSYEQYFGPGTRLTVT.